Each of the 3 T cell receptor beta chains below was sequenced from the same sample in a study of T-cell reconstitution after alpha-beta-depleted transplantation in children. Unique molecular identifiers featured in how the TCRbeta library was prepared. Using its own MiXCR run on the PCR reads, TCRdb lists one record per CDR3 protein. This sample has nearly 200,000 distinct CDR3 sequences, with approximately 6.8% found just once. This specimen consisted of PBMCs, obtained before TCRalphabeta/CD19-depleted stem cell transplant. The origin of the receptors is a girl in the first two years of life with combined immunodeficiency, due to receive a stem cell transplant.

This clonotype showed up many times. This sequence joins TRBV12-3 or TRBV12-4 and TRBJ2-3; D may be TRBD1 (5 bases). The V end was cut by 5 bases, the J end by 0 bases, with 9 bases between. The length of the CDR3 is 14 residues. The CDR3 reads CASSPGHSTDTQYF. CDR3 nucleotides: TGTGCCAGCAGTCCCGGACATAGCACAGATACGCAGTATTTT.

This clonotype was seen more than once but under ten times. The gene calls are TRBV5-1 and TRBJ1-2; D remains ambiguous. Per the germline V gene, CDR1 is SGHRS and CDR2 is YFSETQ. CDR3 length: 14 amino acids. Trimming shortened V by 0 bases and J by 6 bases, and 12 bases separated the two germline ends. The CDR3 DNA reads TGCGCCAGCAGCTTGGACAGAGCTAGTAATGGCTACACCTTC. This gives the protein CASSLDRASNGYTF.

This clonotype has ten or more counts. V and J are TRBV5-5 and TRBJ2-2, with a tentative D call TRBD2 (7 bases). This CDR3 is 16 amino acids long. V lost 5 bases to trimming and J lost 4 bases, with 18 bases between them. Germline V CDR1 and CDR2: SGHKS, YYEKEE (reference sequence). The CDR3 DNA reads TGTGCCAGCAGTTGGGGGCCCGGCGGGAGCACCGGGGAGCTGTTTTTT. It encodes CASSWGPGGSTGELFF.